A single sample is the source of the 27 T cell receptor beta chains below, sequenced in a study of T cells in Graves' hyperthyroidism and ophthalmopathy. From RNA transcripts, TCR beta CDR3 regions were amplified. The TCR CDR3 first-round RT-PCR relied on the HTBI primer set. TCRdb independently ran MiXCR on the multiplex PCR reads; one entry per CDR3 protein. Found here are fewer than 450,000 distinct CDR3 sequences, about 14% of them singletons; the top ten hold 25% to 30%. The sequenced sample was blood. The source is a man in his forties or fifties with Graves' ophthalmopathy.

The table lists this clonotype with many counts. The chain uses TRBV7-8 and TRBJ2-1, with D maybe TRBD1 (5 bases). This CDR3 is 16 amino acids long. Trimming shortened V by 5 bases and J by 4 bases, and 18 bases separated the two germline ends. Looked up from germline, CDR1 is SGHVS and CDR2 is FQNEAQ. The CDR3 protein is CASSRPTPKGYNEQFF. In nucleotides, the CDR3 is TGTGCCAGCAGCCGCCCTACACCAAAGGGGTACAATGAGCAGTTCTTC.

This clonotype was observed many times. This chain joins TRBV2 and TRBJ2-4; D possibly corresponds to TRBD2 (6 bases). The germline V gene encodes CDR1 SNHLY and CDR2 FYNNEI. The CDR3 spans 16 residues. V dropped 3 bases and J dropped 4 bases, with 16 bases sitting between them. CDR3 amino acids: CASSEYGGVIKNIQYF. Here the CDR3 DNA reads TGTGCCAGCAGTGAGTACGGAGGGGTCATAAAAAACATTCAGTACTTC.

Many counts were recorded for this clonotype. V usage is TRBV11-2 and J usage is TRBJ2-1; TRBD1 aligns across 9 bases. The ends lost 5 bases at V and 7 bases at J; junction bases unmatched: 9. Germline V gene sequence: CDR1 SGHAT, CDR2 FQNNGV. The CDR3 is 15 residues long. CDR3: CASSATGGRGNEQFF. CDR3 DNA sequence: TGTGCCAGCAGCGCGACAGGGGGGAGGGGGAATGAGCAGTTCTTC.

This clonotype was seen many times. The chain uses TRBV3-1 and TRBJ2-7; 7 bases map to TRBD1. The CDR3 runs to 13 residues. Germline CDR1 is LGHDT and CDR2 is YNNKEL (reference sequence). Trimming removed 4 bases from V and 1 base from J; junction bases left unmatched: 1. DNA of the CDR3: TGTGCCAGCAGCCGGGACAGATCCTACGAGCAGTACTTC. The encoded protein is CASSRDRSYEQYF.

This clonotype was seen only a few times. The CDR3 sequence: CASSPTTGGSTGANVLTF. The CDR3 DNA is TGTGCCAGCAGTCCGACAACAGGGGGCTCAACTGGGGCCAACGTCCTGACTTTC. This chain joins TRBV28 and TRBJ2-6; 9 bases line up with TRBD1. This CDR3 is 18 amino acids long. Germline-derived CDR1 and CDR2 are MDHEN and SYDVKM. V lost 5 bases and J lost 2; bases outside the gene matches: 10.

Many counts were recorded for this clonotype. Written as DNA, the CDR3 is TGTGCCAGCAGCCGACTCCCGGGACTAGCGGGAAATAGCACAGATACGCAGTATTTT. As protein: CASSRLPGLAGNSTDTQYF. The chain uses TRBV7-3 and TRBJ2-3, with 13 bases matching TRBD2. From germline, CDR1 is SGHTA and CDR2 FQGTGA. The CDR3 contains 19 residues. After removal of 5 bases from V and 0 bases from J, the junction contained 11 bases not matched to a gene.

This sequence joins TRBV6-9 and TRBJ2-2; D is unresolved. Per the germline V gene, CDR1 is MNHGY and CDR2 is SVAAGI. The V end lost 3 bases, the J end lost 7 bases, and 3 bases lay between the germline ends. This CDR3 region has 11 residues. The CDR3 reads CASSYDGELFF. CDR3 DNA: TGTGCCAGCAGTTACGACGGGGAGCTGTTTTTT.

This clonotype showed up many times. The chain links TRBV3-1 to TRBJ2-1; maybe TRBD2 (5 bases). Per the germline V gene, CDR1 is LGHDT and CDR2 is YNNKEL (reference sequence). The CDR3 runs 15 residues. Trimming pared 4 bases from V and 4 bases from J, leaving 14 bases between. CDR3 residues: CASSPGSAGYNEQFF. The CDR3 coding sequence is TGTGCCAGCAGCCCAGGCTCCGCGGGTTACAATGAGCAGTTCTTC.

This clonotype was seen a handful of times. A clone one base away is much larger, so this may be a read error. The conserved phenylalanine or tryptophan is not found at the CDR3 terminus, so this likely reflects a read error. This sequence joins TRBV28 and TRBJ2-5, with 7 bases aligning to TRBD1. Trimming cost V 5 bases and J 1 base; bases outside gene matches: 7. Germline CDR1 is MDHEN and CDR2 is SYDVKM. The CDR3 consists of 15 residues. DNA of the CDR3: TGTGCCAGCAGTGAAAACCGGGACAGCCAAGAGACCCAGTACTCC. This gives the protein CASSENRDSQETQYS.

There are many counts of this clonotype. The V call is TRBV5-5, the J call TRBJ2-1; D gene unclear. The CDR3 is made up of 14 amino acids. Germline V CDR1 and CDR2: SGHKS, YYEKEE (reference sequence). The V end lost 0 bases, the J end lost 9 bases, and 13 bases lay between the germline ends. In DNA, the CDR3 is TGTGCCAGCAGCTTGGATGGGCGAGTGAGTGAGCAGTTCTTC. Encoded protein: CASSLDGRVSEQFF.

This clonotype was seen a few times. The chain combines TRBV6-6 with TRBJ1-5; tentative D call: TRBD1 (6 bases). V was clipped by 2 bases and J by 0 bases, with 14 bases between them. The CDR3 spans 17 residues. Germline V gives CDR1 MNHNY, CDR2 SVGAGI (reference sequence). The CDR3 region has the DNA TGTGCCAGCAGTTACGGTCGGACAGTCTCTAGCAATCAGCCCCAGCATTTT. Its protein product is CASSYGRTVSSNQPQHF.

At least ten counts were recorded for this clonotype. The chain's CDR3 is CASSPLVGSLYGYTF. CDR3 bases: TGTGCCAGCAGTCCTCTGGTCGGGTCCCTATATGGCTACACCTTC. V is TRBV28 and J is TRBJ1-2, with D uncertain. The CDR3 has 15 residues. CDR1 MDHEN and CDR2 SYDVKM come from the germline V gene. V was trimmed by 5 bases and J by 5 bases, leaving 18 bases between them.

This clonotype appeared many times. The genes are TRBV7-9 and TRBJ1-3, with no clear D. This CDR3 contains 12 residues. The germline CDR1 and CDR2 sequences are SEHNR and FQNEAQ (reference sequence). V was trimmed by 6 bases and J by 2 bases, leaving 5 bases between them. CDR3 DNA sequence: TGTGCCAGCAGTCCAACTGGAAACACCATATATTTT. It yields the protein CASSPTGNTIYF.

This clonotype was detected a few times. The chain joins TRBV3-1 to TRBJ2-7, with TRBD2 as a possible D gene (5 bases). CDR1 and CDR2 from the germline V gene are LGHDT and YNNKEL (reference sequence). The CDR3 has 15 amino acids. Trimming removed 0 bases from V and 2 bases from J, with 11 bases in between. Here the CDR3 reads CASSQDPSYTYEQYF. The CDR3 nucleotides are TGTGCCAGCAGCCAAGATCCTAGCTACACCTACGAGCAGTACTTC.

This clonotype was detected many times. The chain joins TRBV2 to TRBJ2-3; D might be TRBD1 (5 bases). From germline, CDR1 is SNHLY and CDR2 FYNNEI. This CDR3 is built from 14 residues. The V end was cut by 3 bases, the J end by 6 bases, with 13 bases between. The CDR3 DNA follows: TGTGCCAGCAGTGATAATTGGGGCGGCGATACGCAGTATTTT. Residues: CASSDNWGGDTQYF.

This clonotype was seen more than once but under ten times. The rearrangement uses TRBV9 and TRBJ1-6; D call uncertain. The CDR3 is made up of 14 amino acids. V was trimmed by 5 bases and J by 5 bases, leaving 11 bases between them. Germline V gene data show CDR1 as SGDLS and CDR2 as YYNGEE. In nucleotides, the CDR3 is TGTGCCAGCAGGTTCGGAACAGATAATTCACCCCTCCACTTT. It specifies CASRFGTDNSPLHF.

This clonotype was observed a few times. Since a much larger clone is just one base distant, this may be a read error. The chain links TRBV3-1 to TRBJ2-7, with 10 bases lining up with TRBD2. V shed 4 bases, J shed 2 bases, and the junction held 8 bases outside the gene matches. CDR1 is LGHDT and CDR2 is YNNKEL in the germline V gene (reference sequence). CDR3 length: 16 amino acids. In nucleotides, the CDR3 is TGTGCCAGCAGCCGCTTAGCGGGAGGCTACACCTACGAGCAGTACTTC. Its translation is CASSRLAGGYTYEQYF.

This clonotype was seen repeatedly, ten times or more. This chain joins TRBV6-2 or TRBV6-3 and TRBJ1-5; 9 positions agree with TRBD1. With V trimmed by 2 bases and J by 2 bases, 7 bases remained unmatched. The germline gives CDR1 MNHEY, CDR2 SVGEGT. The CDR3 runs 17 residues. CDR3 loop: CASSYGDRVEGNQPQHF. CDR3 coding DNA: TGTGCCAGCAGTTACGGGGACAGGGTAGAGGGCAATCAGCCCCAGCATTTT.

This clonotype showed up many times. The gene calls are TRBV29-1 and TRBJ1-5; a weak D match, TRBD1 (5 bases). V lost 6 bases and J 5 bases, leaving 14 bases between the germline ends. The CDR3 consists of 13 residues. The germline V gene has CDR1 SQVTM and CDR2 ANQGSEA. The CDR3 reads CSVASGSDQPQHF. CDR3 DNA sequence: TGCAGCGTCGCATCAGGGAGCGATCAGCCCCAGCATTTT. Filled out from reference TRBV29-1 and TRBJ1-5, the complete variable domain reads SAVISQKPSRDICQRGTSLTIQCQVDSQVTMMFWYRQQPGQSLTLIATANQGSEATYESGFVIDKFPISRPNLTFSTLTVSNMSPEDSSIYLCSVASGSDQPQHFGDGTRLSIL.

The chain carries TRBV12-3 or TRBV12-4 and TRBJ2-3; D gene ambiguous. The V end was cut by 10 bases, the J end by 8 bases, with 16 bases between. The CDR3 covers 12 residues. The CDR3 region is CATSRGSSTQYF. The CDR3 coding sequence is TGTGCCACCTCCCGTGGTTCGAGTACGCAGTATTTT.

The genes are TRBV11-2 and TRBJ2-1; 16 bases match TRBD2. CDR3 length: 18 amino acids. CDR1 SGHAT and CDR2 FQNNGV come from the germline V gene. The V gene end was trimmed by 3 bases and the J gene end by 3 bases; junction bases not matched to a gene: 5. The CDR3 region is CASSLGLAGGKGYNEQFF. CDR3 nucleotide sequence: TGTGCCAGCAGCTTGGGACTAGCGGGGGGGAAAGGCTACAATGAGCAGTTCTTC.

This clonotype appeared a few times. V gene TRBV12-3 or TRBV12-4 combines with J gene TRBJ1-5; no definite D call. V lost 2 bases, J lost 1 base, and 9 bases lay in between. This CDR3 comprises 15 residues. CDR3 bases: TGTGCCAGCAGTTTATCGGGTCAAAGCAATCAGCCCCAGCATTTT. Translated, it gives CASSLSGQSNQPQHF.

J is TRBJ2-1 and V is TRBV27; D is undetermined. The CDR3 length is 11 residues. CDR1 and CDR2 (germline): MNHEY, SMNVEV (reference sequence). V was trimmed by 8 bases and J by 6 bases, leaving 8 bases between them. CDR3 nucleotide sequence: TGTGCCAGCGAGCGCGCCAATGAGCAGTTCTTC. This gives the protein CASERANEQFF.

This clonotype was counted ten times or more. The chain combines TRBV2 with TRBJ2-1; D is possibly TRBD2 (6 bases). V lost 6 bases, J lost 5 bases, and 20 bases lay in between. The CDR3 runs to 16 residues. CDR1 and CDR2 (germline): SNHLY, FYNNEI. CDR3 loop: CASSYLLAITDNEQFF. Here the CDR3 DNA reads TGTGCCAGCAGCTATCTCCTAGCGATTACCGACAATGAGCAGTTCTTC.

The chain couples TRBV19 to TRBJ2-3; possible D gene TRBD2, 5 bases. The CDR3 loop spans 15 amino acids. V was pared by 6 bases and J by 3 bases, with 16 bases between. The germline V gene has CDR1 LNHDA and CDR2 SQIVND (reference sequence). CDR3 amino acids: CASRTGIGETDTQYF. The CDR3 DNA follows: TGTGCCAGTAGGACCGGGATCGGGGAGACAGATACGCAGTATTTT.

This clonotype was picked up a small number of times. The chain links TRBV29-1 to TRBJ2-7; the D gene is possibly TRBD2 (6 bases). Per the germline V gene, CDR1 is SQVTM and CDR2 is ANQGSEA. This CDR3 contains 13 residues. Trimming removed 7 bases at V and 2 bases at J, with 15 bases between. The CDR3, as DNA: TGCAGCGCCGCCCTGGGGGAGGCCTACGAGCAGTACTTC. Translating gives CSAALGEAYEQYF.

In regard to this clonotype: A read error may produce the germline difference seen at one junction end. V usage is TRBV7-7 and J usage is TRBJ2-5; maybe TRBD2 (5 bases). Germline V gene sequence: CDR1 SSHAT, CDR2 FNYEAQ (reference sequence). This CDR3 spans 13 amino acids. The CDR3 loop reads CASSPGGWETQYF. DNA of the CDR3: TGTGCTAGCAGCCCAGGAGGCTGGGAGACCCAGTACTTC.